Described below is a single TCR beta chain sequence and its context. The antigen it recognizes is unknown. No qualities accompany the bases; no much larger clone lies one base away. The donors were healthy, HIV-negative adults with no recently reported acute infections or vaccinations. Only Caucasian adults living in Nashville, Tennessee, USA were represented among the donors. CD4+ T cells were enriched by magnetic negative selection; naive cells were then positively selected on CD45RA, and the negative fraction formed the memory subset. Blood was collected by leukapheresis, and PBMCs were isolated by Ficoll-Histopaque density gradient centrifugation and then cryopreserved in liquid nitrogen vapor phase. Purity and quantity of every magnetically sorted T cell population were checked by analytical flow cytometry. Each sorted fraction had its genomic DNA isolated and then quantified by UV absorbance on a Nanodrop 2000c.

TCR CDR3 regions were amplified from genomic DNA by multiplex PCR using the deep immunoSEQ assay. Genomic DNA extracted from each cell subset was distributed evenly over all wells of several immunoSEQ 96-well plates, and each plate served as one replicate. Each replicate PCR for sorted subsets received around 200 ng genomic DNA, equal to tens of thousands of T cell genomes. Purified libraries were quantified with a Qubit 3.0 fluorometer, sized on a Bioanalyzer 2100, and re-quantified with the KAPA Library Quantification kit. Every immunoSEQ 96-well plate was sequenced on a separate single-read 150-cycle Illumina NextSeq 550 flow cell. The paper's data handling went like this. The immunoSEQ output contained only junctional sequences without quality scores, so filtering could not match that applied to full-length reads. Sequences were annotated with PyIR, a Python wrapper for IgBLAST v1.9, using IMGT germline references to assign V/J genes and CDR3. Any read was removed if the V/J assignment was weak (E-value above 1e-6), the CDR3 was missing, or the read contained stop codons, out-of-frame junctions, or ambiguous translated residues. V3J clonotypes were defined as sequences sharing the same inferred V gene, J gene, and CDR3 amino acid sequence. To compute the percentage overlap between repertoires, the number of shared unique clonotypes was divided by the size of the smaller repertoire. Three approaches were used to assess repertoire richness: RTK rarefaction, the Chao1 estimator, and Recon v2.1 estimates of unobserved clonotypes. Generation probabilities for all TCRbeta clonotypes obtained by the gDNA method from a handful of donors were computed using OLGA. Sourced from immuneACCESS, this table was stored by TCRdb with only in-frame sequences that have V and J called. A share of the clones is absent; for the studies checked, an unresolved V gene accounts for under half, and the remainder has no known explanation. V and J calls and clone size are those listed in that table; D and trimming were worked out from the DNA. The sample profile shows approximately 980,000 clones; about three quarters of them were found once. The ten largest clones capture roughly 1.5% of the sample.

Compared with germline, V lacks 2 bases and J lacks 6 bases; bases without a gene match: 9. The CDR3, from cysteine to phenylalanine, totals 15 residues. CDR3 DNA is the only sequence kept; it has 45 bases, read in frame from the first base. CDR1 MNHEY and CDR2 SMNVEV were looked up in the germline V gene (reference sequence). The sample originates from a study of shared clonotypes between healthy human individuals (dated by TCRdb to between 2020 and 2021). As for the study more broadly: The cohort included a few men and a couple of women between 18 and 49 years of age. Each donor's leukapheresis produced roughly between roughly 0.85 and 9.5 billion PBMCs. Per donor, three plates each were used for CD4 naive and CD4 memory, two for CD8 naive, and one for CD8 memory. The study deeply sequenced blood TCR repertoires of five healthy adults to estimate repertoire size and the extent of clonotype sharing between individuals. Different laboratories and diverse techniques were used to prepare libraries and sequence TCR repertoires, to increase sequencing depth and limit assay-specific biases.

Results the study describes overall, beyond this receptor: Only blood was sampled, and tissue TCR repertoires likely differ from those in blood. When a handful of donors were compared, the shared fraction of clonotypes was around 5% for naive CD4, 3.5% to 4% for naive CD8, 2% to 2.5% for memory CD4, and 0.3% to 0.5% for memory CD8. Clonotypes shared by all four sorted-subset donors showed higher generation probabilities than non-shared clonotypes. The genetic and exposure-history diversity represented was limited by the small number of donors. Rarefaction of sorted-subset datasets indicated incomplete sequencing despite the large sequencing depth. Estimated clonotype richness was generally larger for naive than for memory subsets. Based on pairwise subsampling, the degree of clonotype sharing among donors was expected to be affected by sequencing depth.

The source material was memory CD4+ T cells sorted from blood. Interpreted using the paper, the cell subset or site label stands for: CD45RA-negative fraction. This sequence originates from a man younger than 35 in good health. The sequence joins TRBV27 to TRBJ2-7, with TRBD2 matching 8 junction bases. The sequenced DNA is TGTGCCAGCAGTTTAGAACCCGGGGGGGCTTTCGAGCAGTACTTC. It translates as CASSLEPGGAFEQYF.